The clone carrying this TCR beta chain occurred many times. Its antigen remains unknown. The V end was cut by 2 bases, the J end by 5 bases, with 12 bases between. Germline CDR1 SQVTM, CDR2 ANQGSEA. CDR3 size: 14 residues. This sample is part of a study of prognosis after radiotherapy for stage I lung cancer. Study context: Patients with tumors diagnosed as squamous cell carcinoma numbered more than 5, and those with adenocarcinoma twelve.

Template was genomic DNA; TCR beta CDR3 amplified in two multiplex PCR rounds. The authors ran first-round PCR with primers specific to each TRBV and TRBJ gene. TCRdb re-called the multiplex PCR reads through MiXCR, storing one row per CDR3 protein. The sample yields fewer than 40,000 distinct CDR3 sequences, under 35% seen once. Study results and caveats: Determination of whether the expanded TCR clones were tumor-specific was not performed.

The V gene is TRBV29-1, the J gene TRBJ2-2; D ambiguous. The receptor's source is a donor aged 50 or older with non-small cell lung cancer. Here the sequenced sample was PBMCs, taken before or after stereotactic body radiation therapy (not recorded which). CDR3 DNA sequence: TGCAGCGTTGAAACGGGCGGCAAAACCGGGGAGCTGTTTTTT. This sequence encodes CSVETGGKTGELFF.